This T cell receptor beta chain emerged from a study of technical replicates of blood from a handful of donors. The method was immunoSEQ multiplex PCR; TCRdb's version includes in-frame clones alone and lacks a portion of them. The profile shows 15,000 to 20,000 clones, over 75% of them singletons. Per the germline V gene, CDR1 is MNHEY and CDR2 is SMNVEV (reference sequence). With V trimmed by 0 bases and J by 1 base, 4 bases remained unmatched. This CDR3 has 19 amino acids. Sequenced input: PBMCs. V and J are TRBV27 and TRBJ2-3, with 16 positions matching TRBD2. The sequence came from a human donor in good health. Here the CDR3 DNA reads TGTGCCAGCAGTTTATCGCCGGGACTAGCGGGAGGGGGCACAGATACGCAGTATTTT. Its translation: CASSLSPGLAGGGTDTQYF.